This note documents a single T cell receptor (beta chain) sequence. Its antigen is still unknown. No clone much larger than this one lies a single base away; base qualities are absent. Reading from cysteine to phenylalanine, the CDR3 counts 15 amino acids. Only CDR3 DNA remains: 45 bases, in frame from the first base. The junction carries 16 bases between V and J, which are trimmed by 8 bases and 2 bases respectively. Taken from the germline V gene, the CDR1 and CDR2 loops are LGHNA and YNFKEQ. These data come from a study of blood T cells in healthy people across ages (dated by TCRdb to the mid-2010s). Study-level background: Template switching captured roughly one uniquely barcoded TCR beta cDNA molecule per two T cells in model experiments. To avoid experimental bias, donors of different ages were randomly spread across the sequencing lanes. The study analyzed two additional independent replicas of 1 million unique cDNA reads from the same blood draw for two donors, one aged 18 to 29 and one aged 80 or older. The donors were divided into four age groups: young (average around 15 years), middle-aged (approximately 39), aged (approximately 62) and long-lived (roughly 86). Using deep sequencing normalized with unique cDNA molecular identifiers, the study measured how TCR beta repertoire diversity changes with age.

Library prep was done by 5' RACE. The instrument given in TCRdb is Illumina HiSeq 2500. The second PCR ran for roughly 7 to 11 cycles and used a J-beta primer mix along with a sample-barcoded 5' primer. Each TCR beta cDNA molecule received a unique molecular identifier from a template-switch 5' adaptor carrying 12 random nucleotides. Each sample yielded at least 3 million CDR3-containing paired-end reads. First-strand cDNA synthesis was performed from all RNA using the Mint cDNA synthesis kit, with priming by a TRBC-specific oligonucleotide. Following uracil-DNA glycosylase treatment, all cDNA underwent a first 18-cycle PCR with the universal primers M1SS and BC2_uni_R. The published analysis was carried out like this. Each sample was normalized by randomly selecting 1 million high-quality reads, each carrying a distinct molecular identifier. Reads with shared molecular identifiers were discarded instead of being binned into consensus sequences. MiTCR, set to a Q25 quality threshold and the strictest error-elimination algorithm, was used for CDR3 identification, clonotype clustering and error correction. A nonparametric unseen species model with Euler transformation was used to estimate lower-bound total TCR beta diversity. TCRdb trimmed public reads at Q25 via fastp, called clones via MiXCR and kept in-frame beta chains. CDR3 protein duplicates are merged, each entry listing the most common genes and DNA. The V and J calls, along with clone size, are taken from TCRdb and not from the paper's own processing. Counted in this sample were approximately 880,000 distinct CDR3 sequences; roughly 43% of them appeared once. Clones ranked in the top ten supply about an eighth of the sample.

Points the paper makes about the study in general: Since profiling was done on bulk unsorted PBMCs, naive and antigen-experienced compartments could not be conclusively compared. As age increased, observed TCR beta diversity per million T cells dropped in a roughly linear way, and a significant reduction was already evident by age around 41. Observed TCR beta diversity correlated strongly with the percentage of naive T cells measured by flow cytometry. Estimates of total diversity from one million sequenced T cells were regarded as lower bounds and underestimates. Compared with the aged group, more naive CD4+ T cells, fewer expanded clones and increased TCR diversity were shown by the long-lived group, suggesting age selection. Because the CMV infection status of the donors was unknown, age-related changes in expanded clonotypes may potentially have been confounded.

Donors were 39 systemically healthy Caucasian individuals from Russia aged roughly 6 to 90 years. Roughly 11 milliliters of peripheral blood were drawn from each donor into EDTA-treated Vacutainer tubes. Ficoll-Paque density-gradient centrifugation was used to isolate PBMCs, with at least 7 million per sample. Trizol reagent was used to extract total RNA from PBMCs, with at least 5.5 micrograms per sample. Naive CD45RAhigh/CD27high T cell percentages were measured by flow cytometry on a PBMC aliquot from every donor. The sample consisted of blood. The chain was built from TRBV4-2 and TRBJ2-1; the D region possibly corresponds to TRBD2 (5 bases align). This clonotype originated in a young man in good health. The DNA sequence reads TGTGCCAGCGGACCGGCGGGTACTACCTACAATGAGCAGTTCTTC. This codes for CASGPAGTTYNEQFF.